The rows below give T cell receptor beta chains drawn from one sample of a study of blood T cell repertoires in COVID-19. Only in-frame clones appear in the TCRdb table, and some are missing; sequencing was by immunoSEQ multiplex PCR. The repertoire includes hundreds of thousands of clones, about nine tenths of them detected once, and 1.4% to 1.5% sits in the top ten. Sequencing was performed on peripheral blood. The receptors originated from a woman aged 30 to 39 with active or convalescent COVID-19. The CDR3 runs from the conserved cysteine through the conserved F or W. The order of the fields is clone size, J gene, D gene, V gene, CDR3 DNA, CDR3 protein. The D gene is left open where the match is weak. Clone size is given for some rows only: seen once, a few or many times, or a class if the clone is expanded.

abundance: .
j_gene: TRBJ2-1
d_gene: .
v_gene: TRBV21-1
CDR3nt: TGTGCCAGCAGCGTGCACCTAGCGGGGAACTACAATGAGCAGTTCTTC
CDR3aa: CASSVHLAGNYNEQFF

abundance: .
j_gene: TRBJ2-7
d_gene: TRBD1
v_gene: TRBV10-3
CDR3nt: TGTGCCATCAGTGAGTTGGACAGGGGGCCCGAGCAGTACTTC
CDR3aa: CAISELDRGPEQYF

abundance: .
j_gene: TRBJ1-6
d_gene: .
v_gene: TRBV11-2
CDR3nt: TGTGCCAGCAGCTTAGATCGGTTGGGAGGCAATTCACCCCTCCACTTT
CDR3aa: CASSLDRLGGNSPLHF

abundance: .
j_gene: TRBJ1-3
d_gene: TRBD1
v_gene: TRBV18
CDR3nt: TGTGCCAGCTCACTGACAGGGTTTGACGCCTCTGGAAACACCATATATTTT
CDR3aa: CASSLTGFDASGNTIYF

abundance: .
j_gene: TRBJ1-6
d_gene: .
v_gene: TRBV20-1
CDR3nt: TGCAGTGCTAGTGATATACACTCCTATAATTCACCCCTCCACTTT
CDR3aa: CSASDIHSYNSPLHF

abundance: once
j_gene: TRBJ1-1
d_gene: .
v_gene: TRBV6-5
CDR3nt: TGTGCCAGCAGTACCAAGGGAGGGGGGGAAGCTTTCTTT
CDR3aa: CASSTKGGGEAFF

abundance: .
j_gene: TRBJ1-3
d_gene: TRBD1
v_gene: TRBV4-1
CDR3nt: TGCGCCAGCAGCCAGCCGGGACAGGGGGTATCTTCTGGAAACACCATATATTTT
CDR3aa: CASSQPGQGVSSGNTIYF

abundance: .
j_gene: TRBJ2-3
d_gene: TRBD1
v_gene: TRBV10-1
CDR3nt: TGCGCCAGCAGTAAGAGGACAGGGGGGCCAGATACGCAGTATTTT
CDR3aa: CASSKRTGGPDTQYF

abundance: once
j_gene: TRBJ1-2
d_gene: .
v_gene: TRBV27
CDR3nt: TGTGCCAGCACCAACATCGGGGGGGGCTATGGCTACACCTTC
CDR3aa: CASTNIGGGYGYTF

abundance: .
j_gene: TRBJ1-1
d_gene: .
v_gene: TRBV7-9
CDR3nt: TGTGCCAGCAGCTTCGGGGGTGGCGGCACTGAAGCTTTCTTT
CDR3aa: CASSFGGGGTEAFF

abundance: .
j_gene: TRBJ2-5
d_gene: TRBD2
v_gene: TRBV9
CDR3nt: TGTGCCAGCAGCCTAGCGGGGGGGCAAGAGACCCAGTACTTC
CDR3aa: CASSLAGGQETQYF

abundance: .
j_gene: TRBJ1-2
d_gene: .
v_gene: TRBV29-1
CDR3nt: TGCAGCGTTGAAGATTCCGACAGGTTCAATAGCTACACCTTC
CDR3aa: CSVEDSDRFNSYTF

abundance: .
j_gene: TRBJ2-7
d_gene: TRBD1
v_gene: TRBV5-6
CDR3nt: TGTGCCAGCAGGGGACAGGGTTCCTACGAGCAGTACTTC
CDR3aa: CASRGQGSYEQYF

abundance: .
j_gene: TRBJ2-3
d_gene: .
v_gene: TRBV5-1
CDR3nt: TGCGCCAGCAGCTTGGGCGGGGCCCGCACAGATACGCAGTATTTT
CDR3aa: CASSLGGARTDTQYF

abundance: .
j_gene: TRBJ1-3
d_gene: .
v_gene: TRBV4-1
CDR3nt: TGCGCCAGCAGCCTACTCCAGGACACCCACACTCATGGAAACACCATATATTTT
CDR3aa: CASSLLQDTHTHGNTIYF

abundance: .
j_gene: TRBJ1-3
d_gene: .
v_gene: TRBV6-5
CDR3nt: TGTGCCAGCAGTTCGAGGACAGTTATTGGAAACACCATATATTTT
CDR3aa: CASSSRTVIGNTIYF

abundance: .
j_gene: TRBJ1-2
d_gene: .
v_gene: TRBV5-1
CDR3nt: TGCGCCAGCAGCTTGGGGCAGGGGATTGGCTACACCTTC
CDR3aa: CASSLGQGIGYTF

abundance: .
j_gene: TRBJ2-1
d_gene: .
v_gene: TRBV7-2
CDR3nt: TGTGCCAGCAGGGACTCTTCCTCCTACAATGAGCAGTTCTTC
CDR3aa: CASRDSSSYNEQFF

abundance: .
j_gene: TRBJ2-2
d_gene: .
v_gene: TRBV15
CDR3nt: TGTGCCACCAGCAGAGATTGGGCGGGGTCGGTCACCGGGGAGCTGTTTTTT
CDR3aa: CATSRDWAGSVTGELFF

abundance: once
j_gene: TRBJ2-7
d_gene: .
v_gene: TRBV6-4
CDR3nt: TGTGCCAGCAGCCTCACAGGGAAAAGCGAGCAGTACTTC
CDR3aa: CASSLTGKSEQYF

abundance: .
j_gene: TRBJ2-7
d_gene: TRBD1
v_gene: TRBV27
CDR3nt: TGTGCCAGCAGTCCCATCCTCCAGGGGGCGATCGAGCAGTACTTC
CDR3aa: CASSPILQGAIEQYF

abundance: .
j_gene: TRBJ1-1
d_gene: TRBD1
v_gene: TRBV2
CDR3nt: TGTGCCAGCAGCGGGGGTCAGGGGGCCACTGAAGCTTTCTTT
CDR3aa: CASSGGQGATEAFF

abundance: once
j_gene: TRBJ2-1
d_gene: TRBD1
v_gene: TRBV5-8
CDR3nt: TGTGCCAGCAGCTCGCAGGGGGCCCCCGGGAATGAGCAGTTCTTC
CDR3aa: CASSSQGAPGNEQFF